This T cell receptor beta chain is from a study of naive and memory T cell subsets (dated by TCRdb to about 2017). Study-wide context: An open-source, UMI-based TCR alpha and beta sequencing pipeline was applied to sorted naive and memory peripheral blood T cell subsets. RNA was DNase-treated and reverse transcribed with TCR constant-region primers, mostly using SuperScript III. Complete agreement was observed between the functional CMV T cell responses and the IgG serology results. General findings and caveats noted by the study authors: A clonotype was defined as a single alpha or beta chain sequence rather than as a paired alpha/beta receptor. The repertoire findings for the naive and memory subsets could not be validated, as no ground truth was available. In both CD4 and CD8 cells, the Gini index increased while Shannon and inverse Simpson diversity decreased from naive through CM, EM and EMRA. TCR abundance followed a power law whose exponent differed between naive and memory subsets but was consistent across the three individuals. RNA-based TCR counts may be affected by expression changes linked to T cell activation and differentiation. Once error correction was done, more than 85% of naive TCR sequences showed up just once, which made the naive abundance distributions much steeper than those of the memory subsets.

From the second PCR step onward, the TCR alpha chain libraries and the TCR beta chain libraries were amplified separately. CMV status of each donor was established by measuring IFNgamma production from CD4+ T cells after fresh PBMCs were stimulated overnight with CMV viral lysate. CD4 T cells were positively selected using Miltenyi beads, after which CD8 T cells were positively selected from the CD4-negative fraction. Cells stained for CD3, CD4, CD8, CD45RA, CD27 and a live/dead dye were sorted on a BD Aria II into four subsets by CD45RA and CD27. A few healthy volunteers provided blood, and the blood of each volunteer was split into CD4 and CD8 T cells and then into four differentiation subsets. Approximately 0.13 L of peripheral blood was drawn per donor, and PBMC were isolated by Ficoll-Paque PLUS density-gradient centrifugation. Sorted cells were lysed in RLT buffer, and RNA was extracted with a Qiagen RNeasy kit and stored at -80°C.

V loses 5 bases, J loses 8 bases, and the germline ends lie 10 bases apart. Reading from cysteine to phenylalanine, the CDR3 counts 12 amino acids. Of the read, only the CDR3 DNA is kept; its 36 bases are in frame from base 1. From a lookup of the germline V gene (reference sequence), CDR1 and CDR2 are DFQATT and SNEGSKA. A remark on this clonotype: Its antigen is not yet known. Base qualities were left out, and no much larger clone turns up one base away.

Receptor amplification or capture employed UMI-ligation and nested PCR. To cover both TRBC1 and TRBC2, the beta constant-region primer consisted of an equimolar mix of two oligonucleotides. T4 RNA ligase 1 ligated a single-stranded oligonucleotide carrying the SP2 primer and a 12-nucleotide UMI to the cDNA 3' end. Four rounds of PCR, combining the SP2 primer with nested alpha and beta constant-region primers, were used to amplify the ligated cDNA. The ligation reaction was kept at 16 degrees C for 20-24 hours. PCR2 was typically run as a SYBR Green qPCR and stopped at a predetermined threshold to prevent over-amplification. Agencourt AMPure XP magnetic beads were used for all purifications after the first. Libraries were quantified by Qubit and checked on a TapeStation, with a main peak expected near 650 bp. Pooled libraries were sequenced on an Illumina MiSeq with v2 2x251 paired-end kits, typically giving roughly 0.85-2.2 million reads per sample. Each sample's library went into the pool at about 4.1 nM, and about 4.5-7% PhiX was added to help with cluster recognition. The paper's data handling went like this. FASTQ reads processed by Demultiplexor were assigned V and J genes by Decombinator through tag matching that tolerated a single base-pair mismatch. By using UMIs, Collapsinator corrected both sequencing errors and the frequency errors caused by PCR heterogeneity. CDR3Translator translated TCRs and extracted CDR3s from the conserved cysteine to the FGXG phenylalanine, flagging non-productive sequences. Gini, Shannon entropy and inverse Simpson indices were calculated on repertoires that had been subsampled to equal numbers of UMI-defined TCRs. Power-law fits to clonotype abundance distributions were performed by maximum likelihood within the linear range. On one naive CD8 sample, the pipeline and MIGEC gave similar UMI counts, unique TCR numbers and clonal distributions. The repertoires were searched for approximately 7,000 CMV-associated CDR3 sequences that had been compiled from VDJdb and a published dataset. Through fastp at Q25 and MiXCR, TCRdb rebuilt clones from the public reads, retaining in-frame beta chains. Each CDR3 protein gets just one entry, which takes the most common genes and DNA from the rows behind it. The V and J calls reflect TCRdb's pipeline rather than the authors' work. This sample has 65,000 to 85,000 distinct CDR3 sequences in its table, and over 10% of those were observed once. 0.9% to 1% of the sample is taken by the ten largest.

The sample taken for sequencing was central memory CD4+ T cells from blood. Per the publication, the cell subset or site label means: central memory, CD45RA- CD27+. This TCR was sampled from a human donor in good health. The chain is made from TRBV20-1 and TRBJ1-6, with a tentative D gene TRBD1 over 6 matching bases. CDR3 reads: CSAGNRDSPLHF. The nucleotide sequence is given as TGCAGTGCTGGAAACAGGGATTCACCCCTCCACTTT.